This T cell receptor (beta chain) came from a study of blood T cells in healthy people across ages. General study findings and limits: TCR beta diversity, measured per million T cells, fell in a roughly linear way with age. In long-lived donors, naive CD4+ cell counts and diversity exceeded those of aged donors.

Together with a sample-barcoded 5' primer, a J-beta primer mix was included in a second PCR lasting about 7 to 12 cycles. A 12-random-nucleotide template-switch adaptor tagged each cDNA molecule. One entry per CDR3 protein, called by TCRdb with MiXCR from the 5' RACE reads. The sample carries about 1.5 million distinct CDR3 sequences, approximately 42% recorded once. Germline CDR1 reads MGHRA; CDR2 reads YSYEKL. Trimming removed 0 bases from V and 3 bases from J; junction bases left unmatched: 3. This CDR3 has 15 residues. This clonotype was found a few times. No antigen is known for it. A minimum of 6.5 million PBMCs was isolated per sample.

The J gene is TRBJ2-7, the V gene TRBV4-1; TRBD1 matches 9 bases. Sequencing used blood. The clonotype originates from a woman under 30 in good health. The CDR3 here is CASSQEGTGFYEQYF. CDR3 DNA sequence: TGCGCCAGCAGCCAAGAAGGGACAGGGTTCTACGAGCAGTACTTC.